This TCR beta chain appears in the sequencing data of a study of T cell repertoires in cytomegalovirus infection. Turning to the study itself: Public signatures in TCR beta pointed to CMV infection and matching HLA type. General observations from the study: CMV-specific TCR beta clonotypes restricted by HLA-C were the ones dominating the ex vivo response. Individuals carrying CMV plus the relevant HLA were identified by cumulative frequency of public TCR beta families.

Of note for this clonotype: Antigen: not known.

Germline V gene lookup returns CDR1 LGHDT and CDR2 YNNKEL (reference sequence). This CDR3 spans 19 amino acids. The ends lost 3 bases at V and 4 bases at J; junction bases unmatched: 16. Each CDR3 protein gets one entry after TCRdb re-called the reads with MiXCR. This table has hundreds of thousands of distinct CDR3 sequences, less than 40% appearing once. The TCR sequence derives from a human donor in good health (CMV status not recorded). Some clones in this sample may be carry-over from other donors' samples. V usage is TRBV3-1 and J usage is TRBJ2-2, with TRBD1 identical over 8 bases. The specimen was PBMCs. The CDR3 spells CASSQRQGASYSLTGELFF. The CDR3 bases are TGTGCCAGCAGCCAGCGGCAGGGGGCTTCGTATTCGCTCACCGGGGAGCTGTTTTTT.